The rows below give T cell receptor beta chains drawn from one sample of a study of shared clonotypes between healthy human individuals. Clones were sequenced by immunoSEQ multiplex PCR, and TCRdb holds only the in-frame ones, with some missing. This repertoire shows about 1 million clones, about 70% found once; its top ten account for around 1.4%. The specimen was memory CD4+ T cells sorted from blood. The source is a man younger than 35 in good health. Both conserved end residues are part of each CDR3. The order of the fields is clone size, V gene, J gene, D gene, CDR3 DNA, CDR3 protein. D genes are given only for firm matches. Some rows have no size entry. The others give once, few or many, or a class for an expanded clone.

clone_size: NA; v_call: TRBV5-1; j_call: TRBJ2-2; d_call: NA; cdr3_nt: TGCGCCAGCAGCTTGGCCGTACAGCAGAACACCGGGGAGCTGTTTTTT; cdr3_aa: CASSLAVQQNTGELFF
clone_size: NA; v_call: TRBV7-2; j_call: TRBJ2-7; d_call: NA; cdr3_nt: TGTGCCAGCAGCTCCCTCGGGTCGTACGAGCAGTACTTC; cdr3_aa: CASSSLGSYEQYF
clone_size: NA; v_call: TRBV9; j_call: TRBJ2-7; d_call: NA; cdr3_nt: TGTGCCAGCAGCGTAGATCTCCGGGAGAACGAGCAGTACTTC; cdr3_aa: CASSVDLRENEQYF
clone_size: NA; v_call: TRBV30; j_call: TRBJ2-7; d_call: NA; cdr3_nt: TGTGCCTGGAGTGTCCATGGCGGGAACTACGAGCAGTACTTC; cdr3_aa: CAWSVHGGNYEQYF
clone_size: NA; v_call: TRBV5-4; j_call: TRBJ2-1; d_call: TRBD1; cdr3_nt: TGTGCCAGCAGCAACGGAAGACAGGGTGGTGAGCAGTTCTTC; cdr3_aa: CASSNGRQGGEQFF
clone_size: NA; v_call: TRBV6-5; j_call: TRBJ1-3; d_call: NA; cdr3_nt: TGTGCCAGCAGATCCCCTGAGCTCTCTGGAAACACCATATATTTT; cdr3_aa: CASRSPELSGNTIYF
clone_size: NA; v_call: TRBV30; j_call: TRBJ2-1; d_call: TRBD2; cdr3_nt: TGTGCCTGGAGCCGGGGGGGGGAGTACAATGAGCAGTTCTTC; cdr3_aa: CAWSRGGEYNEQFF
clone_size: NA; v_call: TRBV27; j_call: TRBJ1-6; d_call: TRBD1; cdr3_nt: TGTGCCAGCAACAGGGGAGGAACCTCCTATAATTCACCCCTCCACTTT; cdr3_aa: CASNRGGTSYNSPLHF
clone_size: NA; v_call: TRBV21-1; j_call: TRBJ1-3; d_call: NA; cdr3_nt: TGTGCCAGCAGCAAAGATCCGAGGGTCTCTGGAAACACCATATATTTT; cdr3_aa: CASSKDPRVSGNTIYF
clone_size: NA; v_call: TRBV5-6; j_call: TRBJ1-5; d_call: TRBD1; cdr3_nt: TGTGCCAGCAGCCCTACAGGGGTCAATCAGCCCCAGCATTTT; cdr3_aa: CASSPTGVNQPQHF
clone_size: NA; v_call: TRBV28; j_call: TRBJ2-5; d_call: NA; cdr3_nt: TGTGCCAGCAGTTTGCCAGTCCAAGAGACCCAGTACTTC; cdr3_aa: CASSLPVQETQYF
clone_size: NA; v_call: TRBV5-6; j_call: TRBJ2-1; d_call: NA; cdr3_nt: TGTGCCAGCAGCCGATACCTGTGGGGGCAGTTCTTC; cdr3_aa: CASSRYLWGQFF
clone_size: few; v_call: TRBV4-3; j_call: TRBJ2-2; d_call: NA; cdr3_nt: TGCGCCAGCAGCCTTCTACCGGGGGTCGCGAACACCGGGGAGCTGTTTTTT; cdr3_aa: CASSLLPGVANTGELFF
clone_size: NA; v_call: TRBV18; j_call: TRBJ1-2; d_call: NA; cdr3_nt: TGTGCCAGCTCAAATCCCTTTAACTATGGCTACACCTTC; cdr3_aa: CASSNPFNYGYTF
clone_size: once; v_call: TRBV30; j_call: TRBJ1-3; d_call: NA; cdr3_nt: TGTGCCTGGAGCTCCGGGTGGGAAAACACCATATATTTT; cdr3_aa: CAWSSGWENTIYF
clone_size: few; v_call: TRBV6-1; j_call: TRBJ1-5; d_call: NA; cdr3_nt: TGTGCCAGCAGTGAAGTGGCAGGGAGGCAGCCCCAGCATTTT; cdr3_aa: CASSEVAGRQPQHF
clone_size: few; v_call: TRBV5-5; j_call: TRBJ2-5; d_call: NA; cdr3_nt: TGTGCCAGCATCCGAGGGCCAGACCGAGAGACCCAGTACTTC; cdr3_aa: CASIRGPDRETQYF
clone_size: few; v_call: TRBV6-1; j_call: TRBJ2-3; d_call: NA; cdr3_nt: TGTGCCAGCAGTGTACAGGGAGTCGTGACAGATACGCAGTATTTT; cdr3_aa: CASSVQGVVTDTQYF
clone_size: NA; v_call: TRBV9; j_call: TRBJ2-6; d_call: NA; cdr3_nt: TGTGCCAGCACTCCTTCGGGAGTTCCCCCCGGGGCCAACGTCCTGACTTTC; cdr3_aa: CASTPSGVPPGANVLTF
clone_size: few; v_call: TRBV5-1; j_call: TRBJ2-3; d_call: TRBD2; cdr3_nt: TGCGCCAGCAGCTTGGGGGTTAGCGGGAGATTCGATACGCAGTATTTT; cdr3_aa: CASSLGVSGRFDTQYF
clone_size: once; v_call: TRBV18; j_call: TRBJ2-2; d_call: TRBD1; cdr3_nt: TGTGCCAGCTCACGGGGACAGGGGGAGCGAGAGAACACCGGGGAGCTGTTTTTT; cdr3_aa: CASSRGQGERENTGELFF
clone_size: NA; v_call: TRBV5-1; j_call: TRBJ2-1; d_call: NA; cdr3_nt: TGCGCCAGCAGCTTGGGGGATAGCTCCTACAATGAGCAGTTCTTC; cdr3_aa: CASSLGDSSYNEQFF
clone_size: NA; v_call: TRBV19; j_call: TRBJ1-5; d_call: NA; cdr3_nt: TGTGCCAGTATGTGGGGGATCAATAGCAATCAGCCCCAGCATTTT; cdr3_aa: CASMWGINSNQPQHF
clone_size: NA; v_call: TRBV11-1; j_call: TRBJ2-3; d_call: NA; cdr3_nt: TGTGCCAGCAGCTTAGCGGGGGGGCCGGGCACAGATACGCAGTATTTT; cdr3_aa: CASSLAGGPGTDTQYF
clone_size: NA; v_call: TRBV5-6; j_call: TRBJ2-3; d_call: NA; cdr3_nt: TGTGCCAGCAGCTTGGGGGCCCCGGAGATCACAGATACGCAGTATTTT; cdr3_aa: CASSLGAPEITDTQYF